This T cell receptor beta chain was sequenced during a study of blood T cell repertoires in COVID-19. Study as a whole: Whether acute or convalescent, the COVID-19 samples came from the United States, Italy and Spain.

The CDR3 totals 11 residues. V lost 7 bases and J lost 7, with 8 bases in between. Per the germline V gene, CDR1 is SNHLY and CDR2 is FYNNEI. In terms of age and location, participants ranged from roughly 18 to 100 years and lived in about two dozen US areas. In Cohort 3, a recovered donor had either two negative PCRs, clearance, or symptom resolution. Study processing details: Amplified reference gene primers provided the basis for estimating nucleated cell counts. Libraries were prepared by immunoSEQ multiplex PCR; TCRdb keeps only in-frame clonotypes and omits some of them. V, J and clone size reflect that table, while D and trimming were determined from the DNA. The repertoire holds some 350,000 clones, with more than 75% as singletons.

The clonotype comes from a woman under 40 who had recovered from COVID-19. The rearrangement links TRBV2 to TRBJ2-1; D is unresolved. Sequences were obtained from PBMCs or T cells enriched from blood (not recorded which). The CDR3 sequence is CASNYGNEQFF. The CDR3, as DNA: TGTGCCAGCAACTACGGTAATGAGCAGTTCTTC.